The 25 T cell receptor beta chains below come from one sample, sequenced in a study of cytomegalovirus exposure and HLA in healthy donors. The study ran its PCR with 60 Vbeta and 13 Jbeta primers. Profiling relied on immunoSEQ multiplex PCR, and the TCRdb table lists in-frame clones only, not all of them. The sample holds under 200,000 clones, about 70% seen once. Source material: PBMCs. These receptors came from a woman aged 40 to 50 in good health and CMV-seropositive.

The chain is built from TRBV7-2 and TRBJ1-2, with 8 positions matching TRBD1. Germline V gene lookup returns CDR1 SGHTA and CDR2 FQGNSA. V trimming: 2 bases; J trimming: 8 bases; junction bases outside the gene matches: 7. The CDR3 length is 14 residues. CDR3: CASSLQGAGDGYTF. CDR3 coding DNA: TGTGCCAGCAGCTTACAGGGGGCAGGGGACGGCTACACCTTC.

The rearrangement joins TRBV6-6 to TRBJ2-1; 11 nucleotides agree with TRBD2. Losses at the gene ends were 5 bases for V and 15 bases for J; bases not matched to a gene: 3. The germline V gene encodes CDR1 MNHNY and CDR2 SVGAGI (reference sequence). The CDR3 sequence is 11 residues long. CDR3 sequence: CASSGTSGRFF. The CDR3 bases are TGTGCCAGCAGTGGGACTAGCGGCCGGTTCTTC.

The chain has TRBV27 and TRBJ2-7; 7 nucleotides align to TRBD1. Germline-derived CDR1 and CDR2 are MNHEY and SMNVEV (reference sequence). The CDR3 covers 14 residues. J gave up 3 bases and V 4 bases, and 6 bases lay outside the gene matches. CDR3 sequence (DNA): TGTGCCAGCAGTTCAAGACAGGGTGGCTACGAGCAGTACTTC. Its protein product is CASSSRQGGYEQYF.

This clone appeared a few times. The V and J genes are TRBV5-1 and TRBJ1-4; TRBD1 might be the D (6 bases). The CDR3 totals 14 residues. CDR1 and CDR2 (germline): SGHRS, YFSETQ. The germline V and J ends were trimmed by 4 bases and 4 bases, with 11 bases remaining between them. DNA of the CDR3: TGCGCCAGCAGCGTACAGGGAATTAATGAAAAACTGTTTTTT. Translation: CASSVQGINEKLFF. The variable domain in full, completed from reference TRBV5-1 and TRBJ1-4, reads KAGVTQTPRYLIKTRGQQVTLSCSPISGHRSVSWYQQTPGQGLQFLFEYFSETQRNKGNFPGRFSGRQFSNSRSEMNVSTLELGDSALYLCASSVQGINEKLFFGSGTQLSVL.

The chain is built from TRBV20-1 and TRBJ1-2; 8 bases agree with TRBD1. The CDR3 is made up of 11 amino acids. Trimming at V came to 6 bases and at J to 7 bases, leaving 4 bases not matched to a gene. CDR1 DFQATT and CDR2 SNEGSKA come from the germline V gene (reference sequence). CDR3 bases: TGCAGTGCCAGCACAGGGGGTGGCTACACCTTC. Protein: CSASTGGGYTF.

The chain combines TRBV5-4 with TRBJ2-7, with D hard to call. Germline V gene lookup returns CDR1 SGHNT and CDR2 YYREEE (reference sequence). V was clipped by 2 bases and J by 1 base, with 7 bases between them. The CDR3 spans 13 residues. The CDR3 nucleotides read TGTGCCAGCAGCTTATGGGCTTCCTACGAGCAGTACTTC. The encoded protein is CASSLWASYEQYF. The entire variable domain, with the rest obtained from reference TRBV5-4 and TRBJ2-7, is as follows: ETGVTQSPTHLIKTRGQQVTLRCSSQSGHNTVSWYQQALGQGPQFIFQYYREEENGRGNFPPRFSGLQFPNYSSELNVNALELDDSALYLCASSLWASYEQYFGPGTRLTVT.

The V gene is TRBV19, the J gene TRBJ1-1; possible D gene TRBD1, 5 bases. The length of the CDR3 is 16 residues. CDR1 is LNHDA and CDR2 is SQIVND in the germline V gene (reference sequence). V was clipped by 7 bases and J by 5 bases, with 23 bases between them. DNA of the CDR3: TGTGCCAGTATCCCGAAATCGGGGGATTGGTGGACTGAAGCTTTCTTT. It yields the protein CASIPKSGDWWTEAFF.

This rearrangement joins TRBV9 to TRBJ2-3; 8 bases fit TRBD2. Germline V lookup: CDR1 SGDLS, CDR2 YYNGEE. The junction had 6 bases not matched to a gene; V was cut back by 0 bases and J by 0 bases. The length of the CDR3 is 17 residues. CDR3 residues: CASSVGPSGSSTDTQYF. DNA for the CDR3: TGTGCCAGCAGCGTAGGCCCTAGCGGGTCTAGCACAGATACGCAGTATTTT.

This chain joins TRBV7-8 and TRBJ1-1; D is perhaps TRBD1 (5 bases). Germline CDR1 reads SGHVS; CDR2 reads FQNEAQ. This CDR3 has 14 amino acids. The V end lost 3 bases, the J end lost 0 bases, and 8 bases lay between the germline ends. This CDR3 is CASSFGRVNTEAFF. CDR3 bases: TGTGCCAGCAGCTTCGGCAGGGTGAACACTGAAGCTTTCTTT.

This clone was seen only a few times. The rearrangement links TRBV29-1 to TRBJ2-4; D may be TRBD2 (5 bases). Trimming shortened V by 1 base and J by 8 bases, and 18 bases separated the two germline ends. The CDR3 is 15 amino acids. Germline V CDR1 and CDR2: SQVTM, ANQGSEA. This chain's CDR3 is CSVEGAGPRADIQYF. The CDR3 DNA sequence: TGCAGCGTTGAAGGAGCCGGGCCTAGAGCGGACATTCAGTACTTC.

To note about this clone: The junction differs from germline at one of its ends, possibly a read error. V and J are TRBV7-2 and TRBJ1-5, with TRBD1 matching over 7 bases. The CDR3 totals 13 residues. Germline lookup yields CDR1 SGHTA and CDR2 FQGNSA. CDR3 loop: CASSDTGDQPQNF. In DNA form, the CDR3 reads TGTGCCAGCAGTGATACAGGGGATCAGCCCCAGAATTTT.

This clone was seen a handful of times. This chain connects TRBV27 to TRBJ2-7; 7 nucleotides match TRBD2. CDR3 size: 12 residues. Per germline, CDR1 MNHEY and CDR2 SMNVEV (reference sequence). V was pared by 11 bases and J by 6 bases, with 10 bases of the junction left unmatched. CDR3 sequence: CASGRDSGEQYF. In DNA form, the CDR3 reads TGTGCCTCGGGGAGGGATTCGGGCGAGCAGTACTTC.

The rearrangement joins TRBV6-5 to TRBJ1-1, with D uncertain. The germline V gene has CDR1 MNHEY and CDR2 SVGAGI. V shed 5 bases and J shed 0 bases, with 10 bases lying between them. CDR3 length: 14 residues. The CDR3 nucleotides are TGTGCCAGCAGTAAGAACTTCATGAACACTGAAGCTTTCTTT. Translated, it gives CASSKNFMNTEAFF.

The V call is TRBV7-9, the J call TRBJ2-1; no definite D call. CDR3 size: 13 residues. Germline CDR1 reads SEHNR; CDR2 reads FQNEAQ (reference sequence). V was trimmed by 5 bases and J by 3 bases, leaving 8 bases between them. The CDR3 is CASSPVDYNEQFF. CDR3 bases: TGTGCCAGCAGCCCCGTAGACTACAATGAGCAGTTCTTC.

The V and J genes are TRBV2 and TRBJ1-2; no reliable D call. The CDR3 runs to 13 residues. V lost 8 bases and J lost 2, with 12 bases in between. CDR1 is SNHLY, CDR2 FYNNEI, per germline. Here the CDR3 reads CASVREANYGYTF. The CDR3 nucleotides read TGTGCCAGCGTGAGGGAAGCCAACTATGGCTACACCTTC.

CDR3 protein: CASSLAGGQANYGYTF. The DNA of the CDR3 is TGTGCCAGCAGCTTAGCGGGGGGACAGGCTAACTATGGCTACACCTTC. The chain uses TRBV7-2 and TRBJ1-2; 8 nucleotides line up with TRBD1. V dropped 0 bases and J dropped 0; count of bases not matched to a gene: 3. The CDR3 contains 16 residues. Germline V gives CDR1 SGHTA, CDR2 FQGNSA.

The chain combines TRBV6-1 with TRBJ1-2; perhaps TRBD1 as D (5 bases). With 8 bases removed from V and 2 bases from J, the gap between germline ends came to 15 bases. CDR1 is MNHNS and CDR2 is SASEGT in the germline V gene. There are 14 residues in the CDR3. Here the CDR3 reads CASLKWEGNYGYTF. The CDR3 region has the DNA TGTGCCAGCCTAAAGTGGGAGGGGAACTATGGCTACACCTTC.

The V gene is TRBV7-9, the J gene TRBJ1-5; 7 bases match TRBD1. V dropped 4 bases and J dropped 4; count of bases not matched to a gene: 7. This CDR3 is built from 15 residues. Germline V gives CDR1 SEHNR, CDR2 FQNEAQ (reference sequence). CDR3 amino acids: CASSSFDRDNQPQHF. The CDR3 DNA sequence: TGTGCCAGCAGCTCGTTCGACAGGGATAATCAGCCCCAGCATTTT.

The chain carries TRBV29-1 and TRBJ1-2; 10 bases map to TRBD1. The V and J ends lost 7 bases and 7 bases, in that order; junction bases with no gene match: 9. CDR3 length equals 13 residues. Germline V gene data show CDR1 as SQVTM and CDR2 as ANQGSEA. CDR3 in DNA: TGCAGCGCGACAGGGGGCGAACCTCGTGGCTACACCTTC. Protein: CSATGGEPRGYTF.

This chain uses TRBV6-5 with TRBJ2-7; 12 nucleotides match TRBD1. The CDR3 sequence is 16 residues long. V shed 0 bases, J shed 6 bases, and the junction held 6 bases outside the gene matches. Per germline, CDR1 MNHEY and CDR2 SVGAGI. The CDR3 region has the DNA TGTGCCAGCAGTTACTCCGGGGGGACAGGGGGCAGCGAGCAGTACTTC. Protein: CASSYSGGTGGSEQYF.

The CDR3 is CASSLGRGDTQYF. The CDR3 nucleotides read TGTGCCAGCAGCTTGGGCAGGGGAGATACGCAGTATTTT. The chain is built from TRBV11-2 and TRBJ2-3; maybe TRBD1 (6 bases). The V end lost 3 bases, the J end lost 5 bases, and 9 bases lay between the germline ends. This CDR3 spans 13 amino acids. Germline CDR1 and CDR2: SGHAT and FQNNGV.

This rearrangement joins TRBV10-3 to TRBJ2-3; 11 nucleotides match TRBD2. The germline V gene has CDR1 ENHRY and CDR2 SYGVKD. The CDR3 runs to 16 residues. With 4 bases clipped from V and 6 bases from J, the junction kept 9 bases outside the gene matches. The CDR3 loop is CAISGQTSGATDTQYF. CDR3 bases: TGTGCCATCAGTGGCCAGACTAGCGGGGCAACGGATACGCAGTATTTT.

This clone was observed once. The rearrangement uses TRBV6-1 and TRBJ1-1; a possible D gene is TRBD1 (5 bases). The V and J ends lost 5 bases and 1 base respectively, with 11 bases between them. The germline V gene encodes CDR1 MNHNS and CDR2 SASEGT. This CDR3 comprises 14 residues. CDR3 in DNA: TGTGCCAGCAGTAGCTGGGACTCGAACACTGAAGCTTTCTTT. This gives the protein CASSSWDSNTEAFF.

The CDR3 loop reads CASTPVGEGSYEQYF. The CDR3 region has the DNA TGTGCCAGCACCCCGGTTGGGGAGGGGTCCTACGAGCAGTACTTC. This sequence joins TRBV6-5 and TRBJ2-7; 7 bases fit TRBD2. The CDR3 covers 15 residues. Germline-derived CDR1 and CDR2 are MNHEY and SVGAGI. The trim removed 7 bases at V and 1 base at J, leaving 10 bases unmatched.

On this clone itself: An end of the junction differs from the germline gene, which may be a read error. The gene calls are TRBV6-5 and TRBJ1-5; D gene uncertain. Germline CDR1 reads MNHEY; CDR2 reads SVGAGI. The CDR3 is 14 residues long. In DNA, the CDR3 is TGTGCCAGCAGACCCGGACTCAGCAATCAGCCCCAGAATTTT. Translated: CASRPGLSNQPQNF.